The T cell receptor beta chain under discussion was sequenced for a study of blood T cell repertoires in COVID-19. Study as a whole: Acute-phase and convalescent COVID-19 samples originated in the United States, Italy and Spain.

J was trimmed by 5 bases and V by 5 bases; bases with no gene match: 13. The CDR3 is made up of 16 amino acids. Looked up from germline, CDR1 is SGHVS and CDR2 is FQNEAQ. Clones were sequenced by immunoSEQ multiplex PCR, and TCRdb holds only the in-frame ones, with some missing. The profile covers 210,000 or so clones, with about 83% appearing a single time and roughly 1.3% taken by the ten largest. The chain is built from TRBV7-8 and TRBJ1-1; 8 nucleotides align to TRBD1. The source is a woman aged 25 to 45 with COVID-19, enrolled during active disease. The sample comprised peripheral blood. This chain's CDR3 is CASSREGRGRGTEAFF. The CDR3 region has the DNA TGTGCCAGCAGCCGCGAGGGCAGGGGGCGAGGGACTGAAGCTTTCTTT.